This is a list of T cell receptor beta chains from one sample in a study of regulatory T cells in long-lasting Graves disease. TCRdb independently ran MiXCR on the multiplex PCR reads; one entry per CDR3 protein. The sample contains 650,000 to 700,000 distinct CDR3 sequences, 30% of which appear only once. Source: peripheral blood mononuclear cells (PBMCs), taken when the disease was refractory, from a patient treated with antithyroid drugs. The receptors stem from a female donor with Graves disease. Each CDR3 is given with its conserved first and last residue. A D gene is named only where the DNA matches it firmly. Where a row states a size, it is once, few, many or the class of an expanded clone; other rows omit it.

CDR3nt: TGTGCCAGCAGTCGCGGACTAGCGGGAGGGTCGACCGGGGAGCTGTTTTTT; CDR3aa: CASSRGLAGGSTGELFF; abundance: -; d_gene: TRBD2; j_gene: TRBJ2-2; v_gene: TRBV6-1
CDR3nt: TGTGCCAGCAGCCAAGACTGGGGAACCTACACTGAAGCTTTCTTT; CDR3aa: CASSQDWGTYTEAFF; abundance: once; d_gene: -; j_gene: TRBJ1-1; v_gene: TRBV14
CDR3nt: TGTGCCACCGCAGGGTTTAGCGGGAGGGTACTGAATGAGCAGTTCTTC; CDR3aa: CATAGFSGRVLNEQFF; abundance: -; d_gene: TRBD2; j_gene: TRBJ2-1; v_gene: TRBV2
CDR3nt: TGTGCCAGCACTCCTGTGGGGGGGCGGGAGACCCAGTACTTC; CDR3aa: CASTPVGGRETQYF; abundance: many; d_gene: -; j_gene: TRBJ2-5; v_gene: TRBV12-3/TRBV12-4
CDR3nt: TGTGCCAGCAGTTTATCGAGACAGCCTCCGGAGGGAGAGGGCCAGTACTTC; CDR3aa: CASSLSRQPPEGEGQYF; abundance: -; d_gene: -; j_gene: TRBJ2-5; v_gene: TRBV27
CDR3nt: TGTGCCAGTAGGAACCTTCATGAAAAACTGTTTTTT; CDR3aa: CASRNLHEKLFF; abundance: -; d_gene: -; j_gene: TRBJ1-4; v_gene: TRBV19
CDR3nt: TGTGCCTGGACAAGGTTGCCAGTCACACGGGGCTACACCTTC; CDR3aa: CAWTRLPVTRGYTF; abundance: -; d_gene: -; j_gene: TRBJ1-2; v_gene: TRBV30
CDR3nt: TGTGCCAGCTCAGCACCAAGCTATGGCTACACCTTC; CDR3aa: CASSAPSYGYTF; abundance: -; d_gene: -; j_gene: TRBJ1-2; v_gene: TRBV18
CDR3nt: TGTGCCAGCAGTTTAGGCAGGCGCACCGGGGAGCTGTTTTTT; CDR3aa: CASSLGRRTGELFF; abundance: many; d_gene: -; j_gene: TRBJ2-2; v_gene: TRBV27
CDR3nt: TGCGCCAGCAGGCGACCCGGGGGGGTGTACACTGAAGCTTTCTTT; CDR3aa: CASRRPGGVYTEAFF; abundance: -; d_gene: -; j_gene: TRBJ1-1; v_gene: TRBV7-3
CDR3nt: TGTGCCAGCAGCTTAGTAGGCGTGTTCTTAAGGGGGAGCAAAAACATTCAGTACTTC; CDR3aa: CASSLVGVFLRGSKNIQYF; abundance: many; d_gene: -; j_gene: TRBJ2-4; v_gene: TRBV11-2
CDR3nt: TGTGCCAGCAGTACTCGACAGATTCAAGAGACCCAGTACTTC; CDR3aa: CASSTRQIQETQYF; abundance: -; d_gene: -; j_gene: TRBJ2-5; v_gene: TRBV27
CDR3nt: TGCAGCGCCCCTACAGGGTCTAACTATGGCTACACCTTC; CDR3aa: CSAPTGSNYGYTF; abundance: few; d_gene: -; j_gene: TRBJ1-2; v_gene: TRBV29-1
CDR3nt: TGTGCCAGCAGTTACGGGAGGATAAAGACGGAGCTGTTTTTT; CDR3aa: CASSYGRIKTELFF; abundance: few; d_gene: TRBD2; j_gene: TRBJ2-2; v_gene: TRBV12-3/TRBV12-4
CDR3nt: TGCAGTGCTAGGGTAGCGTCCCCTTTTGAGCAGTACTTC; CDR3aa: CSARVASPFEQYF; abundance: -; d_gene: -; j_gene: TRBJ2-7; v_gene: TRBV20-1
CDR3nt: TGTGCCAGCAGTGACTTGAGAGAAGGTGAAAAACTGTTTTTT; CDR3aa: CASSDLREGEKLFF; abundance: many; d_gene: -; j_gene: TRBJ1-4; v_gene: TRBV6-1
CDR3nt: TGTGCCAGCAGTTATGGCGGAAACTCTGGGGCCAACGTCCTGACTTTC; CDR3aa: CASSYGGNSGANVLTF; abundance: -; d_gene: -; j_gene: TRBJ2-6; v_gene: TRBV6-5
CDR3nt: TGTGCCTGGAGTGCCCTGAGTCAGGGGGCAGGCGAGCAGTACTTC; CDR3aa: CAWSALSQGAGEQYF; abundance: -; d_gene: TRBD1; j_gene: TRBJ2-7; v_gene: TRBV30
CDR3nt: TGCAGTGCTAAATCTCCGAGACAGGGACCATACGAGCAGTACTTC; CDR3aa: CSAKSPRQGPYEQYF; abundance: many; d_gene: TRBD1; j_gene: TRBJ2-7; v_gene: TRBV20-1
CDR3nt: TGTGCCAGCAGGGATGGACCGAACACTGAAGCTTTCTTT; CDR3aa: CASRDGPNTEAFF; abundance: many; d_gene: -; j_gene: TRBJ1-1; v_gene: TRBV2
CDR3nt: TGTGCCAGCAGTGAACCGACAGGGCGACAGCCCCAGCATTTT; CDR3aa: CASSEPTGRQPQHF; abundance: -; d_gene: TRBD1; j_gene: TRBJ1-5; v_gene: TRBV6-1
CDR3nt: TGCAGTGCTAGAGAGACACTCCACGGGGAGCTGTTTTTT; CDR3aa: CSARETLHGELFF; abundance: -; d_gene: -; j_gene: TRBJ2-2; v_gene: TRBV20-1
CDR3nt: TGTGCCGGCAGCGACCATCAGGGTACGGGCTACACCTTC; CDR3aa: CAGSDHQGTGYTF; abundance: many; d_gene: -; j_gene: TRBJ1-2; v_gene: TRBV28
CDR3nt: TGTGCCAGCAGTCCCGGACTAGCGGAAGAGCTAGCCAAAAACATTCAGTACTTC; CDR3aa: CASSPGLAEELAKNIQYF; abundance: -; d_gene: TRBD2; j_gene: TRBJ2-4; v_gene: TRBV28
CDR3nt: TGTGCCAGCAGCTTAACTGGGGCTATCGGCAATCAGCCCCAGCATTTT; CDR3aa: CASSLTGAIGNQPQHF; abundance: few; d_gene: -; j_gene: TRBJ1-5; v_gene: TRBV7-8
CDR3nt: TGTGCCAGCAGCCTGGACCTTCTGGGGGCTGAAGCTTTCTTT; CDR3aa: CASSLDLLGAEAFF; abundance: -; d_gene: -; j_gene: TRBJ1-1; v_gene: TRBV7-3
CDR3nt: TGTGCCAGCAGCCGCAACCTTAACACTGAAGCTTTCTTT; CDR3aa: CASSRNLNTEAFF; abundance: many; d_gene: -; j_gene: TRBJ1-1; v_gene: TRBV2
CDR3nt: TGTGCCAGCAGTACAGGGGTTGTAGGTCAGCCCCAGCATTTT; CDR3aa: CASSTGVVGQPQHF; abundance: -; d_gene: TRBD1; j_gene: TRBJ1-5; v_gene: TRBV27
CDR3nt: TGTGCCATCAGTGATGGGGACAGATATTACGTCCTGACTTTC; CDR3aa: CAISDGDRYYVLTF; abundance: many; d_gene: TRBD1; j_gene: TRBJ2-6; v_gene: TRBV10-3
CDR3nt: TGTGCCAGTAGCTCGACAGGGAATGAAAAACTGTTTTTT; CDR3aa: CASSSTGNEKLFF; abundance: few; d_gene: TRBD1; j_gene: TRBJ1-4; v_gene: TRBV19
CDR3nt: TGTGCCAGCACGAGGGACAGCTTCAATCAGCCCCAGCATTTT; CDR3aa: CASTRDSFNQPQHF; abundance: many; d_gene: TRBD1; j_gene: TRBJ1-5; v_gene: TRBV2
CDR3nt: TGTGCCAGCAGTGGACAGCTCACAGATACGCAGTATTTT; CDR3aa: CASSGQLTDTQYF; abundance: many; d_gene: -; j_gene: TRBJ2-3; v_gene: TRBV28
CDR3nt: TGTGCCAGCAGCTTAGGGAGGACAACTAATGAAAAACTGTTTTTT; CDR3aa: CASSLGRTTNEKLFF; abundance: many; d_gene: -; j_gene: TRBJ1-4; v_gene: TRBV5-1
CDR3nt: TGCAGCGCCAAAGGGACAGGGGTGGGGAATCAGCCCCAGCATTTT; CDR3aa: CSAKGTGVGNQPQHF; abundance: -; d_gene: TRBD1; j_gene: TRBJ1-5; v_gene: TRBV29-1
CDR3nt: TGTGCCAGCAGCGGGGGTGGGAATGAAAAACTGTTTTTT; CDR3aa: CASSGGGNEKLFF; abundance: many; d_gene: -; j_gene: TRBJ1-4; v_gene: TRBV11-2
CDR3nt: TGTGCCAGCAGCGAGGGACTAGCGGGAGACGAGCAGTACTTC; CDR3aa: CASSEGLAGDEQYF; abundance: -; d_gene: TRBD2; j_gene: TRBJ2-7; v_gene: TRBV7-9
CDR3nt: TGCAGTGCCGCCCCTGATGTAGGGCTGGGTGAAAAACTGTTTTTT; CDR3aa: CSAAPDVGLGEKLFF; abundance: few; d_gene: -; j_gene: TRBJ1-4; v_gene: TRBV20-1
CDR3nt: TGTGCCAGCAGTTGGAGCGGGAGGGCCTCTGGGGCCAACGTCCTGACTTTC; CDR3aa: CASSWSGRASGANVLTF; abundance: many; d_gene: TRBD2; j_gene: TRBJ2-6; v_gene: TRBV6-5
CDR3nt: TGTGCCAGCAGTTTTCAGGGGGCGGGGGAGCAGTACTTC; CDR3aa: CASSFQGAGEQYF; abundance: many; d_gene: TRBD1; j_gene: TRBJ2-7; v_gene: TRBV12-3/TRBV12-4
CDR3nt: TGTGCCACCAGTGATTTTGGTCAGCCCCAGCATTTT; CDR3aa: CATSDFGQPQHF; abundance: -; d_gene: -; j_gene: TRBJ1-5; v_gene: TRBV24-1
CDR3nt: TGTGCCAGCAGCGGAACACCCAGCTCCTACGAGCAGTACTTC; CDR3aa: CASSGTPSSYEQYF; abundance: few; d_gene: -; j_gene: TRBJ2-7; v_gene: TRBV3-1
CDR3nt: TGTGCCAGCAGTTTAGCGGACCTTTACGAGCAGTACTTC; CDR3aa: CASSLADLYEQYF; abundance: -; d_gene: -; j_gene: TRBJ2-7; v_gene: TRBV12-3/TRBV12-4
CDR3nt: TGTGCCAGCAGTTTCACGGACAGCCCGGACACCGGGGAGCTGTTTTTT; CDR3aa: CASSFTDSPDTGELFF; abundance: -; d_gene: -; j_gene: TRBJ2-2; v_gene: TRBV6-2/TRBV6-3
CDR3nt: TGTGCCAGCAGTTTGATAGGGAGGAACACTGAAGCTTTCTTT; CDR3aa: CASSLIGRNTEAFF; abundance: many; d_gene: -; j_gene: TRBJ1-1; v_gene: TRBV28
CDR3nt: TGTGCCAGCAGTTTATATTTTTCTAGGGTTTCAGCTTTCTTT; CDR3aa: CASSLYFSRVSAFF; abundance: few; d_gene: -; j_gene: TRBJ1-1; v_gene: TRBV28
CDR3nt: TGTGCCAGCAGTTACTCTGCGTGGGGCGAGCAGTACTTC; CDR3aa: CASSYSAWGEQYF; abundance: few; d_gene: -; j_gene: TRBJ2-7; v_gene: TRBV6-4
CDR3nt: TGTGCCAGCAGTGGGACAGGGGTCCACGAGCAGTACTTC; CDR3aa: CASSGTGVHEQYF; abundance: few; d_gene: TRBD1; j_gene: TRBJ2-7; v_gene: TRBV27
CDR3nt: TGTGCCTGGAGGGGTGACAGGGGCGGCTATGGCTACACCTTC; CDR3aa: CAWRGDRGGYGYTF; abundance: -; d_gene: TRBD1; j_gene: TRBJ1-2; v_gene: TRBV30
CDR3nt: TGTGCCAGCAGCACCGACGCGTTAGCCTACGAGCAGTACTTC; CDR3aa: CASSTDALAYEQYF; abundance: many; d_gene: -; j_gene: TRBJ2-7; v_gene: TRBV11-2
CDR3nt: TGCGCCAGCAGCGAGGACAGCCGCTCTGGAAACACCATATATTTT; CDR3aa: CASSEDSRSGNTIYF; abundance: once; d_gene: -; j_gene: TRBJ1-3; v_gene: TRBV10-2
CDR3nt: TGTGCCAGCAGTTATGGGACCCTGAGGACTGAAGCTTTCTTT; CDR3aa: CASSYGTLRTEAFF; abundance: few; d_gene: -; j_gene: TRBJ1-1; v_gene: TRBV6-5
CDR3nt: TGTGCCTGGAGTGTGGTGGCAGAGAACATTCAGTACTTC; CDR3aa: CAWSVVAENIQYF; abundance: -; d_gene: -; j_gene: TRBJ2-4; v_gene: TRBV30
CDR3nt: TGTGCCAGCAGTCGGACAGGGTCTTCGGGAGGCTACACCTTC; CDR3aa: CASSRTGSSGGYTF; abundance: few; d_gene: TRBD1; j_gene: TRBJ1-2; v_gene: TRBV6-1
CDR3nt: TGTGCCAGCAGTTACGGTGAAGGAAACACCATATATTTT; CDR3aa: CASSYGEGNTIYF; abundance: -; d_gene: -; j_gene: TRBJ1-3; v_gene: TRBV28
CDR3nt: TGCGCCAGCAGATCTTTATTGACAGGGGCCTACAATGAGCAGTTCTTC; CDR3aa: CASRSLLTGAYNEQFF; abundance: -; d_gene: TRBD1; j_gene: TRBJ2-1; v_gene: TRBV5-1
CDR3nt: TGTGCCAGCAGCCAGCCCCGGCCCTATGGCTACACCTTC; CDR3aa: CASSQPRPYGYTF; abundance: many; d_gene: -; j_gene: TRBJ1-2; v_gene: TRBV12-3/TRBV12-4
CDR3nt: TGTGCCAGCCGCGAGGACAGGGGGTTGGCTGGCTACACCTTC; CDR3aa: CASREDRGLAGYTF; abundance: many; d_gene: TRBD1; j_gene: TRBJ1-2; v_gene: TRBV28
CDR3nt: TGTGCCAGCTCCCCAAGGACAGGTCCCTCCTTCTATGGCTACACCTTC; CDR3aa: CASSPRTGPSFYGYTF; abundance: -; d_gene: TRBD1; j_gene: TRBJ1-2; v_gene: TRBV18
CDR3nt: TGCAGTGCTAGAGTTGGGACTAGCGGGAGCTACGAGCAGTACTTC; CDR3aa: CSARVGTSGSYEQYF; abundance: many; d_gene: TRBD2; j_gene: TRBJ2-7; v_gene: TRBV20-1
CDR3nt: TGTGCCAGCAGTGCAATTGGGAGCACTGAAGCTTTCTTT; CDR3aa: CASSAIGSTEAFF; abundance: -; d_gene: -; j_gene: TRBJ1-1; v_gene: TRBV9